This TCR beta chain comes out of a study of T cell repertoires in cytomegalovirus infection (dated by TCRdb to the late 2010s). Study-wide context: The HLA type of each donor mattered for the analysis, because public TCR beta signatures pointed to carriage of CMV infection along with the matching HLA type. What the research found in general, with its limitations: In both this cohort and an independent cohort of several hundred donors, the cumulative frequency of public TCR beta family members distinguished carriers of CMV infection plus the relevant HLA type. The ex vivo response was dominated by HLA-C-restricted CMV-specific TCR beta clonotypes, which also provided the single most frequent clonotype in two of eight donors.

The CDR3 covers 14 residues, taking in both the cysteine and the phenylalanine. The entry retains the CDR3 DNA only, 42 bases that are in frame from base 1. Relative to germline, V is 2 bases shorter and J is 6 bases shorter, with 14 bases between their ends. As regards this clonotype: Its antigen is currently not known. No base qualities exist here, and no much larger clone lies one base off it.

Sequencing instrument: Illumina HiSeq 1500. TCRdb reworked the public reads: Q25 trimming with fastp, MiXCR clone assembly, productive beta chains retained. Rows with one shared CDR3 protein collapse into an entry with the most common genes and DNA. The sample table records about 320,000 distinct CDR3 sequences; over 7.5% of these occur just once. 4.3% of the sample is in the top ten clones. The TCR sequence derives from a human donor in good health (CMV status not recorded). Some clones in this sample may be carry-over from other donors' samples. In this chain, TRBV12-3 or TRBV12-4 is recombined with TRBJ2-7, with the D segment possibly TRBD1 or TRBD2, each aligning over 5 bases. Sample: PBMCs. The DNA sequence is TGTGCCAGCAGTTTATATGGGGGATTTAGCGAGCAGTACTTC. It encodes CASSLYGGFSEQYF.